This T cell receptor beta chain was sequenced in a study of T cells in narcolepsy. Germline V lookup: CDR1 KGHSH, CDR2 LQKENI. Trimming removed 1 base at V and 6 bases at J, with 14 bases between. The CDR3 covers 15 residues. This table comes from immunoSEQ multiplex PCR, and its TCRdb copy is limited to in-frame clones, with some not included. Altogether under 40,000 clones are present, under 85% being singletons, with the ten largest covering roughly 1.2%. The sequence was collected from a human donor with narcolepsy. The chain joins TRBV18 to TRBJ2-3; D tentatively fits TRBD1 or TRBD2 (5 bases each). The sequenced sample consisted of CD45RA- memory CD4+ T cells from PBMCs. In DNA, the CDR3 is TGTGCCAGCTCACCACAGGGGCGCGGCGGGGATACGCAGTATTTT. Protein sequence: CASSPQGRGGDTQYF.